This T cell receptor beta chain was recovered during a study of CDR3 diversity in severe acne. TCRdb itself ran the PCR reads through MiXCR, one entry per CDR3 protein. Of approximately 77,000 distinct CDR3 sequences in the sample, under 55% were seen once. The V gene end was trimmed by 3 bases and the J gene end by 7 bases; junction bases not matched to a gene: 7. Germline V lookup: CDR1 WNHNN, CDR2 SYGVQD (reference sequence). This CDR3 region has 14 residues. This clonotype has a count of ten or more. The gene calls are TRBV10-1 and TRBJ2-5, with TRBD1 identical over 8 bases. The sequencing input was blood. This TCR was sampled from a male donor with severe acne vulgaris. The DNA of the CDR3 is TGCGCCAGCAGTGACCCCGGACAGGGTGGGACCCAGTACTTC. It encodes CASSDPGQGGTQYF.